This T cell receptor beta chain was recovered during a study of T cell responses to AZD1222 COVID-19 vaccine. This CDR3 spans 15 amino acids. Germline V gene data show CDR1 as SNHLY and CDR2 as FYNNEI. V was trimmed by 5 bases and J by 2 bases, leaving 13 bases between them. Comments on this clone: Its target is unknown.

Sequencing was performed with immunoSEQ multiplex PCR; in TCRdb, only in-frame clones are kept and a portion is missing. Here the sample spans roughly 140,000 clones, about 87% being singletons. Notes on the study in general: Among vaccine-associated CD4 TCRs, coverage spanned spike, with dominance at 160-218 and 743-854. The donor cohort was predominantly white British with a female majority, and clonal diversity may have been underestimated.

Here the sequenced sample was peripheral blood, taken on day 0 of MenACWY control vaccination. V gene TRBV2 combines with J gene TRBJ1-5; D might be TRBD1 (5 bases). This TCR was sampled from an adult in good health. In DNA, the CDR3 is TGTGCCAGCAGTTGGGACGTTGGAGGCAATCAGCCCCAGCATTTT. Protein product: CASSWDVGGNQPQHF.